A selection of T cell receptor beta chains follows, all from one sample in a study of T-cell memory formation after mild COVID-19. TCRdb processed the 5' RACE reads anew with MiXCR; each CDR3 protein has one entry. This table holds around 440,000 distinct CDR3 sequences, 18% found once. Sample: PBMCs or a T cell subset sorted from them (not recorded which). These receptors all stem from an adult woman who had mild COVID-19 (a few samples of this study predate the infection). Cell type and time point are not known. CDR3s include the opening cysteine and the closing phenylalanine or tryptophan. The D gene is left open where the match is weak. Only some rows state a clone size, as once, few, many or a class for expanded clones.

v_call	d_call	clone_size	j_call	cdr3_aa	cdr3_nt
TRBV12-3/TRBV12-4	-	few	TRBJ1-3	CASSYATGGGNTIYF	TGTGCCAGCAGTTACGCGACAGGCGGTGGAAACACCATATATTTT
TRBV11-3	-	few	TRBJ2-1	CASSLGSLNPEQFF	TGTGCCAGCAGCTTAGGTTCACTAAACCCTGAGCAGTTCTTC
TRBV7-9	TRBD2	few	TRBJ2-1	CASSLAGRLAGAGEQFF	TGTGCCAGCAGCTTAGCCGGGCGGTTAGCGGGAGCTGGAGAGCAGTTCTTC
TRBV6-6	TRBD1	-	TRBJ1-1	CASTIQGGTEAFF	TGTGCCAGCACTATACAGGGGGGTACTGAAGCTTTCTTT
TRBV6-5	TRBD2	few	TRBJ2-5	CASKRGLWGEETQYF	TGTGCCAGCAAGCGGGGGCTCTGGGGGGAAGAGACCCAGTACTTC
TRBV12-3/TRBV12-4	-	few	TRBJ2-6	CASSLKVGRGANVLTF	TGTGCCAGCAGCCTCAAGGTGGGGCGTGGGGCCAACGTCCTGACTTTC
TRBV3-1	-	many	TRBJ1-1	CASSQDQLPQGGAFF	TGTGCCAGCAGCCAAGACCAACTCCCCCAGGGTGGAGCTTTCTTT
TRBV24-1	TRBD1	-	TRBJ2-3	CATSVITGGIGTDTQYF	TGTGCCACCAGTGTCATCACAGGGGGCATAGGCACAGATACGCAGTATTTT
TRBV20-1	-	-	TRBJ1-1	CSARKGTTSMNTEAFF	TGCAGTGCTAGAAAAGGGACGACCTCCATGAACACTGAAGCTTTCTTT
TRBV7-8	TRBD1	-	TRBJ2-3	CASSDDRGLALDTQYF	TGTGCCAGCAGCGACGACAGGGGGCTAGCATTGGATACGCAGTATTTT
TRBV7-9	-	-	TRBJ2-3	CASSQPTRDTQYF	TGTGCCAGCAGCCAACCCACTCGGGATACGCAGTATTTT
TRBV3-1	-	-	TRBJ2-7	CASSQIANTYEQYF	TGTGCCAGCAGCCAAATCGCCAACACCTACGAGCAGTACTTC
TRBV7-2	TRBD2	few	TRBJ2-7	CASSLTSGRAPDEQYF	TGTGCCAGCAGTTTAACTAGCGGGAGGGCCCCAGACGAGCAGTACTTC
TRBV5-1	-	few	TRBJ2-5	CASSLVLTDPTKETQYF	TGCGCCAGCAGCTTGGTCCTCACAGATCCCACCAAAGAGACCCAGTACTTC
TRBV6-1	-	-	TRBJ1-2	CASIPGRARVDYGYTF	TGTGCCAGCATCCCGGGCAGGGCAAGGGTAGACTATGGCTACACCTTC
TRBV29-1	TRBD2	few	TRBJ2-1	CSAQQRGGGEQFF	TGCAGCGCACAGCAGCGGGGAGGCGGTGAGCAGTTCTTC
TRBV10-3	-	-	TRBJ2-3	CAISEERATDTQYF	TGTGCCATCAGCGAGGAAAGGGCCACAGATACGCAGTATTTT
TRBV4-2	TRBD2	few	TRBJ2-5	CASSKGAMGGHQETQYF	TGTGCCAGCAGCAAAGGAGCAATGGGAGGGCACCAAGAGACCCAGTACTTC
TRBV10-3	-	-	TRBJ1-6	CAISESGQHNSPLHF	TGTGCCATCAGTGAGTCGGGTCAGCATAATTCACCCCTCCACTTT
TRBV18	-	-	TRBJ1-5	CASSPRAREPGSNQPQHF	TGTGCCAGCTCACCACGGGCCCGGGAACCGGGTAGCAATCAGCCCCAGCATTTT
TRBV7-9	-	-	TRBJ2-3	CASSLAVSSTDTQYF	TGTGCCAGCAGCTTAGCGGTCAGCAGCACAGATACGCAGTATTTT
TRBV4-1	TRBD2	few	TRBJ2-7	CASSPRVAGFSYEQYF	TGCGCCAGCAGCCCCCGTGTAGCGGGCTTCTCCTACGAGCAGTACTTC
TRBV24-1	-	few	TRBJ1-5	CATSAGDNQPQHF	TGTGCCACCAGTGCGGGAGACAATCAGCCCCAGCATTTT
TRBV7-9	TRBD1	few	TRBJ2-1	CASSRAGPGTGDEQFF	TGTGCCAGCAGCCGAGCTGGGCCTGGGACAGGCGATGAGCAGTTCTTC
TRBV4-3	-	few	TRBJ2-3	CASSQEKTRVGDTQYF	TGCGCCAGCAGCCAAGAGAAGACTAGGGTAGGAGATACGCAGTATTTT
TRBV13	-	-	TRBJ2-1	CASSSYGAPGNEQFF	TGTGCCAGCAGCTCTTACGGGGCCCCCGGCAATGAGCAGTTCTTC
TRBV5-1	-	few	TRBJ2-1	CASRKGGDNEQFF	TGCGCCAGCCGAAAGGGAGGAGACAATGAGCAGTTCTTC
TRBV7-9	TRBD1	-	TRBJ2-1	CASSRKDREDNEQFF	TGTGCCAGCAGCAGAAAGGACAGGGAGGACAATGAGCAGTTCTTC
TRBV25-1	-	-	TRBJ2-3	CASSEYTQYF	TGTGCCAGCAGTGAATATACGCAGTATTTT
TRBV29-1	-	few	TRBJ2-1	CSVEDGSEALYNEQFF	TGCAGCGTTGAAGATGGCAGTGAAGCCCTATACAATGAGCAGTTCTTC
TRBV19	TRBD1	few	TRBJ1-1	CASSRGGQIRAFF	TGTGCCAGTAGTAGAGGGGGACAGATACGAGCTTTCTTT
TRBV6-5	-	-	TRBJ1-2	CASSYDWGSGYTF	TGTGCCAGCAGTTACGACTGGGGCTCTGGCTACACCTTC
TRBV5-1	-	few	TRBJ1-2	CASSLEGEGYGYTF	TGCGCCAGCAGCTTGGAGGGTGAAGGCTATGGCTACACCTTC
TRBV6-5	TRBD2	few	TRBJ2-7	CASSGTLAGRQRAYEQYF	TGTGCCAGCAGTGGGACCCTAGCGGGGCGCCAACGGGCCTACGAGCAGTACTTC
TRBV7-9	TRBD1	-	TRBJ1-4	CASSLGRRDRGQDEKLFF	TGTGCCAGCAGCTTAGGACGGCGGGACAGGGGGCAGGATGAAAAACTGTTTTTT
TRBV9	TRBD1	-	TRBJ1-1	CASSVGRGLGTEAFF	TGTGCCAGCAGCGTAGGTAGGGGGCTGGGCACTGAAGCTTTCTTT
TRBV4-1	TRBD2	few	TRBJ2-1	CASSRQSGRSNEQFF	TGCGCCAGCAGCCGACAAAGCGGGAGGTCAAATGAGCAGTTCTTC
TRBV19	-	-	TRBJ1-5	CASSIPGGVKNQPQHF	TGTGCCAGTAGTATTCCCGGGGGGGTAAAAAATCAGCCCCAGCATTTT
TRBV20-1	-	-	TRBJ2-1	CSASRGPVGDEQFF	TGCAGTGCTAGTCGGGGTCCCGTTGGCGATGAGCAGTTCTTC
TRBV24-1	TRBD1	-	TRBJ2-7	CATSDTDRAGSYEQYF	TGTGCCACCAGTGACACCGACAGGGCGGGCTCCTACGAGCAGTACTTC